What follows are 10 T cell receptor beta chains derived from one specimen sequenced in a study of blood T cell repertoires in COVID-19. Profiled with immunoSEQ multiplex PCR; TCRdb holds only in-frame clones, not every one. The sample contains around 160,000 clones, about nine tenths of which appear only once. Sequencing used peripheral blood. The receptors originated from a human donor in a cohort sampled during active COVID-19.

The chain joins TRBV27 to TRBJ1-5; unclear D gene. Trimming left V 8 bases short and J 4 bases short, with 18 bases between. The CDR3 loop spans 15 amino acids. CDR1 MNHEY and CDR2 SMNVEV come from the germline V gene (reference sequence). CDR3 protein: CASQMGSSGNQPQHF. In nucleotides, the CDR3 is TGTGCCAGCCAAATGGGCTCCTCGGGGAATCAGCCCCAGCATTTT.

This chain uses TRBV10-2 with TRBJ2-7; tentatively, D is TRBD2 (7 bases). CDR3 length: 17 amino acids. Germline V gene data show CDR1 as WSHSY and CDR2 as SAAADI. Between the trimmed V and J ends, which lost 11 bases and 2 bases, there was a span of 28 bases. CDR3 sequence: CAASRGGAGTVPYEQYF. The CDR3 DNA is TGCGCCGCCTCGAGAGGGGGGGCCGGGACGGTTCCCTACGAGCAGTACTTC.

The chain is built from TRBV4-1 and TRBJ1-1; 7 nucleotides match TRBD1. In germline, CDR1 is MGHRA, CDR2 YSYEKL. The V gene end was trimmed by 1 base and the J gene end by 5 bases; junction bases not matched to a gene: 10. The CDR3 spans 16 residues. The CDR3 is CASSQGGSTGRTEAFF. The CDR3, as DNA: TGCGCCAGCAGCCAAGGTGGGTCGACAGGGAGGACTGAAGCTTTCTTT.

The V call is TRBV18, the J call TRBJ1-5; TRBD1 aligns across 7 bases. The trim removed 3 bases at V and 2 bases at J, leaving 10 bases unmatched. The CDR3 has 17 amino acids. Germline assignment: CDR1 KGHSH and CDR2 LQKENI. DNA of the CDR3: TGTGCCAGCTCACCGAAACCAGGGGGTGTGGGCAATCAGCCCCAGCATTTT. Translated, it gives CASSPKPGGVGNQPQHF.

The chain recombines TRBV6-2 or TRBV6-3 with TRBJ1-2; D perhaps matches TRBD1 (6 bases). The CDR3 covers 12 residues. CDR1 is MNHEY, CDR2 SVGEGT, per germline. V was shortened by 4 bases and J by 4 bases, with 7 bases between the two germline ends. CDR3 amino acids: CASSSDSYGYTF. Here the CDR3 DNA reads TGTGCCAGCAGTTCGGACAGCTATGGCTACACCTTC.

This chain links TRBV3-1 (or the pseudogene TRBV3-2) with TRBJ1-1; the D gene is possibly TRBD1 (6 bases). This CDR3 is 16 amino acids long. Per germline, CDR1 LGHDT and CDR2 YNNKEL (reference sequence). V dropped 4 bases and J dropped 4 bases, with 19 bases sitting between them. The CDR3 here is CASSPLSAGAGTEAFF. CDR3 bases: TGTGCCAGCAGCCCGCTTAGCGCAGGGGCCGGCACTGAAGCTTTCTTT.

The rearrangement joins TRBV7-2 to TRBJ1-1; 8 bases fit TRBD1. CDR1 SGHTA and CDR2 FQGNSA come from the germline V gene. The CDR3 is 15 amino acids. V shed 5 bases, J shed 6 bases, and the junction held 11 bases outside the gene matches. This chain's CDR3 is CASSPSRGQDAEAFF. The CDR3 bases are TGTGCCAGCAGCCCCAGCAGGGGGCAGGACGCTGAAGCTTTCTTT.

The V and J genes are TRBV29-1 and TRBJ1-5; perhaps TRBD1 as D (5 bases). This CDR3 comprises 14 residues. Germline V gene lookup returns CDR1 SQVTM and CDR2 ANQGSEA. The V end lost 4 bases, the J end lost 9 bases, and 19 bases lay between the germline ends. The CDR3, as DNA: TGCAGCGTTGTCCCGCAGGGCTCGAACGGGCCCCAGCATTTT. Translation: CSVVPQGSNGPQHF.

The rearrangement links TRBV6-2 or TRBV6-3 to TRBJ2-7; weak D call: TRBD2 (5 bases). Trimming left V 6 bases short and J 7 bases short, with 16 bases between. CDR1 and CDR2 from the germline V gene are MNHEY and SVGEGT. CDR3 size: 13 residues. CDR3 region: CASSSPRSGEQYF. The CDR3 coding sequence is TGTGCCAGCAGCTCGCCTAGGTCGGGGGAGCAGTACTTC.

The chain combines TRBV5-1 with TRBJ2-1; the D gene is possibly TRBD2 (7 bases). The CDR3 contains 15 residues. Germline CDR1 is SGHRS and CDR2 is YFSETQ. The V end lost 5 bases, the J end lost 10 bases, and 22 bases lay between the germline ends. CDR3 residues: CASRPGLEGVREQFF. CDR3 DNA sequence: TGCGCCAGCAGACCCGGACTAGAGGGGGTCAGGGAGCAGTTCTTC.